Listed here are 2 T cell receptor beta chains from one sample, sequenced in a study of T cell responses to AZD1222 COVID-19 vaccine. Data came from immunoSEQ multiplex PCR; TCRdb stores just in-frame clones and leaves some out. This sample has some 30,000 clones, with 65% to 90% found just once. Source: peripheral blood, taken on day 0 of AZD1222 vaccination. The receptors here all came from an adult in good health.

This clone was seen a few times. The rearrangement uses TRBV2 and TRBJ1-2; D is uncertain. V gave up 6 bases and J gave up 2 bases, with 16 bases separating them. The CDR3 loop spans 15 amino acids. The germline gives CDR1 SNHLY, CDR2 FYNNEI. In DNA, the CDR3 is TGTGCCAGCAGAAGAGCGGTCACGGGCAACTATGGCTACACCTTC. This encodes CASRRAVTGNYGYTF.

This clone has only one observation. The chain combines TRBV5-4 with TRBJ1-1; weak D call: TRBD1 (6 bases). V was trimmed by 4 bases and J by 2 bases, leaving 9 bases between them. The CDR3 has 13 residues. Germline V gene data show CDR1 as SGHNT and CDR2 as YYREEE (reference sequence). For the CDR3, the DNA is TGTGCCAGCAGCCTGGACAGTAACACTGAAGCTTTCTTT. This codes for CASSLDSNTEAFF.